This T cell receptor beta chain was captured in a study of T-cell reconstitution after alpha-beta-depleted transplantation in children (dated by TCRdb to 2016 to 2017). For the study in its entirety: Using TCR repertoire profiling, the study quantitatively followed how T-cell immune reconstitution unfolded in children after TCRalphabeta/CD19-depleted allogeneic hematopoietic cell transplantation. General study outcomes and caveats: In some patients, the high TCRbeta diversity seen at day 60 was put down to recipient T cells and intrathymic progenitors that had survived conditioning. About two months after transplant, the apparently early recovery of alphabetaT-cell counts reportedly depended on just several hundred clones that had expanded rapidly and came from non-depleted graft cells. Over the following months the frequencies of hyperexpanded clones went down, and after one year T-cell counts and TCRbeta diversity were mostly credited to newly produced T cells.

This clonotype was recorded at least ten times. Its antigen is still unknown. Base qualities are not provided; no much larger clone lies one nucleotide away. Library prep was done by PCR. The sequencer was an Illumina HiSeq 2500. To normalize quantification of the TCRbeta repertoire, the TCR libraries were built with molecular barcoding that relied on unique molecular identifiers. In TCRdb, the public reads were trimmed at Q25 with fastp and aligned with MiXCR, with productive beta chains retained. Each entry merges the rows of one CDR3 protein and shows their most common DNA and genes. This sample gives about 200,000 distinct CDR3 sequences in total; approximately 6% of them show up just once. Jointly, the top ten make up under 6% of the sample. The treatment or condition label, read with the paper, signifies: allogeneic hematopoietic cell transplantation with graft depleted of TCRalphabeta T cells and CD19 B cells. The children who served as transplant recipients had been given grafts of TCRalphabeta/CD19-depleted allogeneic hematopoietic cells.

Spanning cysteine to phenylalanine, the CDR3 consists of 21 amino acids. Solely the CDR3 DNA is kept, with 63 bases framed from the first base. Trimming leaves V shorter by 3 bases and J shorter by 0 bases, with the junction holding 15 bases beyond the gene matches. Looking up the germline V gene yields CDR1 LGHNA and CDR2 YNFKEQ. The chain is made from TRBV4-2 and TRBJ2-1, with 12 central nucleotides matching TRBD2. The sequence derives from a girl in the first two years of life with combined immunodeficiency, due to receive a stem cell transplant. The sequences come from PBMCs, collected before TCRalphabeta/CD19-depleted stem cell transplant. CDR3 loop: CASSHPEGLAGPLSSYNEQFF. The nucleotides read TGTGCCAGCAGCCACCCCGAAGGACTAGCGGGGCCACTGAGCTCCTACAATGAGCAGTTCTTC.